This T cell receptor (beta chain) was sequenced in a study of cytomegalovirus exposure and HLA in healthy donors. Whole-study findings and limits: In a later analysis, at a false discovery rate of 0.05, 16,951 TCR beta sequences matched HLA alleles. The authors assumed roughly uniform sequencing depth across donors for presence/absence analyses. Reports described diagnosis of cytomegalovirus status by the classifier as highly specific and sensitive.

The PCR had 60 Vbeta and 13 Jbeta primers. Method: immunoSEQ multiplex PCR; TCRdb's copy keeps in-frame clones and lacks some. In total, the table holds 38,000 or so clones. Concerning this clone itself: Its antigen is unidentified.

Germline values: CDR1 LNHDA, CDR2 SQIVND (reference sequence). CDR3 size: 15 residues. V lost 5 bases to trimming and J lost 2 bases, with 16 bases between them. The chain recombines TRBV19 with TRBJ2-7; a possible D gene is TRBD1 (7 bases). The source of this sequence is a man aged 25-45 years in good health and CMV-seronegative. Specimen: PBMCs. The DNA for the CDR3 is TGTGCCAGTAGTTCCCGACAGGGAGGCACCTACGAGCAGTACTTC. It encodes CASSSRQGGTYEQYF.